This T cell receptor beta chain was found in a study of T-cell memory formation after mild COVID-19 (TCRdb year 2021). Background on the whole study: TCR sequence clusters from the two donors were found to be largely donor specific. In two donors, T-cell clones that expanded and contracted after mild COVID-19 were tracked by sequencing TCRalpha and TCRbeta repertoires over time. The cohort was made up of two young adult volunteers, one female and one male, who were previously healthy. What the research found in general, with its limitations: Clones contracting from day 15 to 85 had balanced CD4/CD8 phenotypes, while a second wave expanding from day 15 to 37 was biased towards CD4+. Contracting CD4+ clones were found mainly in CM and EM memory subsets, while CD8+ clones were enriched in EMRA. Some responding clones were detected in pre-infection memory, which suggested that pre-existing cross-reactive memory T cells had joined the SARS-CoV-2 response. SARS-CoV-2 specificity was not confirmed for the second-wave clones peaking on day 37. Only a couple of mild cases were covered in the study, and larger cohorts including severe cases with pre-infection samples were considered necessary.

Ficoll-Paque density gradient centrifugation was the method used to isolate PBMCs. V and J lose 7 bases and 0 bases, and a span of 7 bases separates them. From the cysteine up to the phenylalanine, the CDR3 has a length of 13 residues. The retained sequence is limited to the CDR3, 39 bases, with the frame set at the first base. From a lookup of the germline V gene, CDR1 and CDR2 are MNHEY and SVGEGT. This clonotype was seen only a few times. Its cognate antigen has yet to be identified. No per-base quality is available; no much larger clone lies one base away. Sequenced using an Illumina NovaSeq 6000. cDNA libraries for TCRalpha and TCRbeta were prepared by 5'RACE using constant-segment primers, with sample barcodes and unique molecular identifiers added. Trizol reagent was used to extract RNA from every sample. Amplification of the libraries took two PCR steps, and the second step added a second sample barcode plus Illumina TruSeq adapters. Sequencing of the libraries was done on an Illumina NovaSeq, producing 2 x 150 bp paired-end reads. From the authors' description of their analysis: Reads were demultiplexed and collapsed into UMI-guided consensus sequences with migec v1.2.7. Using mixcr v2.1.11, UMI consensuses were aligned to TRA and TRB V and J templates and then assembled into clonotypes. A clonotype was counted as expanded or contracted only if both edgeR and NoisET called the change significant, with noise models trained on biological replicates. For edgeR calls, a false discovery rate-adjusted p below 0.01 and a log2 fold-change threshold of 1 were applied. As an exploratory analysis of dynamics, PCA with hierarchical clustering was applied to max-normalized trajectories of the 1000 most abundant clonotypes. Separately sequenced CD4+ and CD8+ repertoires were used to assign the CD4 or CD8 phenotype of responding clones. In-frame beta chains were kept once TCRdb had trimmed the public reads at Q25 with fastp and called clones with MiXCR. Here each entry gathers all rows of one CDR3 protein and keeps the most common genes and DNA. TCRdb, not the authors, supplied the V and J calls. The sample yields fewer than 350,000 distinct CDR3 sequences; over 7% were counted once. The ten largest clonotypes hold 22% of the sample.

The receptor chain draws on TRBV6-2 or TRBV6-3 and TRBJ1-5; no D gene call is confident. This clonotype was sampled from a man between 18 and 35 years old who had mild COVID-19 (a few samples of this study predate the infection). The sample titles of this study are shuffled in the database, so cell type and time point are left out; the donor was told from shared clones. The specimen sequenced was PBMCs or a T cell subset sorted from them (not recorded which). The CDR3 loop reads CASTFYSNQPQHF. The nucleotide sequence is given as TGTGCCAGCACCTTCTATAGCAATCAGCCCCAGCATTTT.